Listed below are T cell receptor beta chains from one sample, sequenced in a study of control samples from healthy donors and cancer patients. Some clones are missing from TCRdb's copy, which holds only in-frame ones; the method was immunoSEQ multiplex PCR. This table has roughly 200,000 clones, 85% to 95% appearing once. Sequencing was done on a sample of blood. The source is a man aged 45 to 65 in good health. Each CDR3 is given with its conserved first and last residue. The D gene is left open where the match is weak. The listing skips clone size in some rows; elsewhere it reads once, few, many or a size class.

clone size	J gene	D gene	V gene	CDR3 DNA	CDR3 protein
NA	TRBJ1-1	NA	TRBV30	TGTGCCTGGAGCCGGGCCTCCACTGAAGCTTTCTTT	CAWSRASTEAFF
NA	TRBJ2-1	NA	TRBV5-1	TGCGCCAGCAGCTTGTTGGGCAATGAGCAGTTCTTC	CASSLLGNEQFF
NA	TRBJ1-1	NA	TRBV11-3	TGTGCCAGCAGCTTATGGAAGAACACTGAAGCTTTCTTT	CASSLWKNTEAFF
NA	TRBJ1-2	NA	TRBV7-8	TGTGCCAGCAGCTTCAACAGGGTTGGCTACACCTTC	CASSFNRVGYTF
NA	TRBJ1-1	NA	TRBV24-1	TGTGCCACCAGTGATTTGGGATATGAAGCTTTCTTT	CATSDLGYEAFF
NA	TRBJ1-3	TRBD1	TRBV10-3	TGTGCCATGACAGGGAGCGGAAACACCATATATTTT	CAMTGSGNTIYF
NA	TRBJ2-3	TRBD2	TRBV18	TGTGCCAGCTCACCCGACTTGCGGGGGACCACAGATACGCAGTATTTT	CASSPDLRGTTDTQYF
NA	TRBJ1-1	TRBD1	TRBV28	TGTGCCAGCAGTCAAGGGGGCCCTATGAACACTGAAGCTTTCTTT	CASSQGGPMNTEAFF
once	TRBJ1-1	NA	TRBV11-2	TGTGCCAGCAGCTTATTGGCCAGTCAGTACGTGACTGAAGCTTTCTTT	CASSLLASQYVTEAFF
NA	TRBJ1-2	NA	TRBV5-1	TGCGCCAGCAGCTCCGGGACGGCAGAGGACTATGGCTACACCTTC	CASSSGTAEDYGYTF
few	TRBJ2-2	NA	TRBV7-9	TGTGCCAGCAGCTACAGGGAGGGCTTTGTCGGGGAGCTGTTTTTT	CASSYREGFVGELFF
NA	TRBJ1-1	TRBD1	TRBV18	TGTGCCAGCTCACCACTTACAGGGGGCTCTGCCGAAGCTTTCTTT	CASSPLTGGSAEAFF
NA	TRBJ1-1	NA	TRBV13	TGTGCCAGCAGCTTATTGGGTACAGAAGACACTGAAGCTTTCTTT	CASSLLGTEDTEAFF
NA	TRBJ2-5	NA	TRBV3-1/TRBV3-2	TGTGCCAGCAGCCCCCCCAAAGCGGAGACCCAGTACTTC	CASSPPKAETQYF
NA	TRBJ2-7	TRBD1	TRBV7-9	TGTGCCAGCAGCCCAACCCCGACAGGGAAATCCTACGAGCAGTACTTC	CASSPTPTGKSYEQYF
NA	TRBJ1-5	NA	TRBV10-2	TGCGCCAGCAGCTTTTTTGGCCAGCCCCAGCATTTT	CASSFFGQPQHF
NA	TRBJ1-2	NA	TRBV6-6	TGTGCCAGCAGTCTTCGCGATAACTATGGCTACACCTTC	CASSLRDNYGYTF
NA	TRBJ2-7	NA	TRBV6-5	TGTGCCAGCAGAAGGGCAGGGACCTACGAGCAGTACTTC	CASRRAGTYEQYF
NA	TRBJ1-5	NA	TRBV5-1	TGCGCCAGCAGCTTGACAGGCTTAAGCAATCAGCCCCAGCATTTT	CASSLTGLSNQPQHF
NA	TRBJ1-5	TRBD1	TRBV7-8	TGTGCCAGCAGCCCCGGGACAGAATATAGCAATCAGCCCCAGCATTTT	CASSPGTEYSNQPQHF
NA	TRBJ2-1	TRBD1	TRBV24-1	TGTGCCACCAGTAGGGTTCAGGGGGAAAGGAATGAGCAGTTCTTC	CATSRVQGERNEQFF
once	TRBJ1-1	NA	TRBV18	TGTGCCAGCTCACCTGGCCCGGGAAACACTGAAGCTTTCTTT	CASSPGPGNTEAFF
NA	TRBJ1-1	TRBD1	TRBV5-6	TGTGCCAGCAGCTTTAGGGGGCGCGACACTGAAGCTTTCTTT	CASSFRGRDTEAFF
NA	TRBJ1-1	NA	TRBV7-2	TGTGCCAGCAGCTTAGGCAGGGTTATGAACACTGAAGCTTTCTTT	CASSLGRVMNTEAFF
NA	TRBJ1-5	NA	TRBV7-9	TGTGCCAGCAGCTTAGGGCGTTTTCCCAATCAGCCCCAGCATTTT	CASSLGRFPNQPQHF
NA	TRBJ1-1	NA	TRBV6-5	TGTGCCAGCAGATCCCCGGGGCCCCCCGGAAGGGCTTTCTTT	CASRSPGPPGRAFF
NA	TRBJ1-5	NA	TRBV18	TGTGCCAGCTCACCCCTAGCAGGAGTTTATCAGCCCCAGCATTTT	CASSPLAGVYQPQHF
NA	TRBJ1-4	NA	TRBV28	TGTGCCAGCAGTTTAATCGTGGGGGTCAATGAAAAACTGTTTTTT	CASSLIVGVNEKLFF
NA	TRBJ1-3	NA	TRBV7-2	TGTGCCAGCAGCTTAGGAGGGTCCGGAAACACCATATATTTT	CASSLGGSGNTIYF
NA	TRBJ2-3	TRBD2	TRBV24-1	TGTGCCACCAGTGACCCGGGAGGACGCACAGATACGCAGTATTTT	CATSDPGGRTDTQYF
NA	TRBJ1-2	NA	TRBV6-5	TGTGCCATCTCGGACCAGGGTGCTAACTATGGCTACACCTTC	CAISDQGANYGYTF
NA	TRBJ1-1	TRBD1	TRBV19	TGTGCCAGTAAAGGGGACAGCATGAACACTGAAGCTTTCTTT	CASKGDSMNTEAFF
NA	TRBJ2-5	NA	TRBV7-2	TGTGCCAGCAGCAGACGGTCCCCACCAGGAGAGACCCAGTACTTC	CASSRRSPPGETQYF
NA	TRBJ1-3	NA	TRBV19	TGTGCCAGTAGTGTCGGGCAGAAGTCTGGAAACACCATATATTTT	CASSVGQKSGNTIYF
NA	TRBJ2-3	NA	TRBV20-1	TGCAGTGCTCCTCAGGCCATAGGGGTGTATTTT	CSAPQAIGVYF